The clone carrying this T cell receptor (beta chain) was found many times. Its specificity is not known. Researchers built TCR beta libraries using quantitative 5'-RACE with molecular barcodes. TCRdb used MiXCR to reprocess the 5' RACE reads, holding one entry per CDR3 protein. This table has about 69,000 distinct CDR3 sequences, approximately 5% appearing once. This sample stems from a study of CD8 T cells in ankylosing spondylitis. Study-level findings and limits: Reactive arthritis synovial fluid and blood previously showed some of these motif variants. One TCR beta motif, made up of roughly 8 highly homologous variants, appeared characteristic of ankylosing spondylitis blood. The study looked at matched synovial fluid samples from ankylosing spondylitis patients. Disease-linked clones were reported to be significantly enriched there.

The sequence was obtained from a male donor with ankylosing spondylitis or in good health (not recorded which). The sequenced material came from blood, either unsorted or a sorted T cell fraction (not recorded which).

The CDR3 DNA sequence: TGCGCCAGCACCTTCTCCGGACAGAGAAACACCGGGGAGCTGTTTTTT. Encoded protein: CASTFSGQRNTGELFF. The chain has TRBV5-1 and TRBJ2-2; TRBD1 is a possible D gene (6 bases). V was pared by 6 bases and J by 2 bases, with 17 bases between. Germline V gene sequence: CDR1 SGHRS, CDR2 YFSETQ. This CDR3 contains 16 residues.